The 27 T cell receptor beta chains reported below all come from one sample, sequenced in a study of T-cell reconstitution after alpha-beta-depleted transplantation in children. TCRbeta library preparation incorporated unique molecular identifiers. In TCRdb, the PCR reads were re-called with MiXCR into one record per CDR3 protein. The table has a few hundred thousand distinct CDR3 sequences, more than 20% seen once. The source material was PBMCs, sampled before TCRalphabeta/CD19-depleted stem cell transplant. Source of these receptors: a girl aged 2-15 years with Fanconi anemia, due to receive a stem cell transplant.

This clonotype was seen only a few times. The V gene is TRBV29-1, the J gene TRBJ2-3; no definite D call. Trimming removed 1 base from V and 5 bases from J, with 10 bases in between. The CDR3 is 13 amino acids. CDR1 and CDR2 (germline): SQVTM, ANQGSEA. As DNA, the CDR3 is TGCAGCGTTGAAGCTTTGACTCGAGATACGCAGTATTTT. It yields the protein CSVEALTRDTQYF.

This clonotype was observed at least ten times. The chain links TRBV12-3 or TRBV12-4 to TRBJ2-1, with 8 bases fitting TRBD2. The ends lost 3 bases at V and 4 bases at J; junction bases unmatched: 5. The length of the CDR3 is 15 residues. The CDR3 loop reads CASSFRASGYNEQFF. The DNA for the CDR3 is TGTGCCAGCAGTTTTCGGGCTAGCGGGTACAATGAGCAGTTCTTC.

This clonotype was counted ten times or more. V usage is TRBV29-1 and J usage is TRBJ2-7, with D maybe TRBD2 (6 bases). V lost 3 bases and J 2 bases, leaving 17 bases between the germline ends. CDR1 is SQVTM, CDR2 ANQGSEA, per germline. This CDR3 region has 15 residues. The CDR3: CSVDGSGEAAYEQYF. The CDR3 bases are TGCAGCGTTGATGGTAGCGGCGAAGCGGCCTACGAGCAGTACTTC.

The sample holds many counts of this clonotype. CDR3 nucleotide sequence: TGCGCCAGCAGCTTGGGGACTAGTCGCCACGAGCAGTACTTC. This sequence encodes CASSLGTSRHEQYF. The chain carries TRBV5-1 and TRBJ2-7, with 7 bases that match TRBD2. J was trimmed by 5 bases and V by 0 bases; bases with no gene match: 5. Germline CDR1 and CDR2: SGHRS and YFSETQ. The CDR3 has 14 amino acids.

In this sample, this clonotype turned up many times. CDR3 in DNA: TGCAGCGTCCAGGTGAGGGATATCGAGCAGTACTTC. This sequence encodes CSVQVRDIEQYF. This chain joins TRBV29-1 and TRBJ2-7; a possible D gene is TRBD2 (5 bases). CDR3 length: 12 amino acids. CDR1 is SQVTM and CDR2 is ANQGSEA in the germline V gene. Trimming took 6 bases from V and 6 from J, leaving 15 bases between them.

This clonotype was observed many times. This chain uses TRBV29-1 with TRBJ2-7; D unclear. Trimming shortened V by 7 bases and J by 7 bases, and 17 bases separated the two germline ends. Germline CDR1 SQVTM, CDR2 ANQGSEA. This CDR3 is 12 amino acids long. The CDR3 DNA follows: TGCAGCGCGCAGGACCCTGAGGAAGAGCAGTACTTC. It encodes CSAQDPEEEQYF.

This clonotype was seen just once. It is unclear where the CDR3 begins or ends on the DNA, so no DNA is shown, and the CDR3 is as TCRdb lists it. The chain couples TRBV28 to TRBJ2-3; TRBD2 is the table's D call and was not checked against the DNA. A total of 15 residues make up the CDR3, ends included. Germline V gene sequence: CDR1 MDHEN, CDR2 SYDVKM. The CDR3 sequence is CASRHGLKPQIRSIF.

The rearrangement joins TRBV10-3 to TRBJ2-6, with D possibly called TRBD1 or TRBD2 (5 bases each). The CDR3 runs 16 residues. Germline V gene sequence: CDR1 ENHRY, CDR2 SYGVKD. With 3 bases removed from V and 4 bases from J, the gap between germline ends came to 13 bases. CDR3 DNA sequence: TGTGCCATCAGTGATAGGGACCCGGGCGGGGCCAACGTCCTGACTTTC. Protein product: CAISDRDPGGANVLTF.

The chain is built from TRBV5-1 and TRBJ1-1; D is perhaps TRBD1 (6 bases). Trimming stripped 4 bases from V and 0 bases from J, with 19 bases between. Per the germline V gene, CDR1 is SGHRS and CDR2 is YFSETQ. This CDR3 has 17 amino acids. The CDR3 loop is CASSKSAYRAMNTEAFF. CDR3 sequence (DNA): TGCGCCAGCAGCAAAAGTGCATACAGGGCGATGAACACTGAAGCTTTCTTT. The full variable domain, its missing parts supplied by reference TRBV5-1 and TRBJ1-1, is KAGVTQTPRYLIKTRGQQVTLSCSPISGHRSVSWYQQTPGQGLQFLFEYFSETQRNKGNFPGRFSGRQFSNSRSEMNVSTLELGDSALYLCASSKSAYRAMNTEAFFGQGTRLTVV.

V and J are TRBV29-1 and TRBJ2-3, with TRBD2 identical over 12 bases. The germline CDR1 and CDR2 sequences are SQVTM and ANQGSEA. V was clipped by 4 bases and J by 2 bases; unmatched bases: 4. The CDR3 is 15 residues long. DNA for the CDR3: TGCAGCGTTGCTAGCGGGAGGGCTCTCACAGATACGCAGTATTTT. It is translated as CSVASGRALTDTQYF.

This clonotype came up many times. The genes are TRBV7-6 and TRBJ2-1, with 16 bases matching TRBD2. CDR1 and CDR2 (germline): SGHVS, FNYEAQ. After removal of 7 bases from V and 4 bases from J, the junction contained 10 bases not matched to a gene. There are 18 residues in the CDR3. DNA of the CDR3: TGTGCCAGCACCCCTTCGGGACTAGCGGGAGGGTCATACAATGAGCAGTTCTTC. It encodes CASTPSGLAGGSYNEQFF. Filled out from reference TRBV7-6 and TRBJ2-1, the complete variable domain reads GAGVSQSPRYKVTKRGQDVALRCDPISGHVSLYWYRQALGQGPEFLTYFNYEAQQDKSGLPNDRFSAERPEGSISTLTIQRTEQRDSAMYRCASTPSGLAGGSYNEQFFGPGTRLTVL.

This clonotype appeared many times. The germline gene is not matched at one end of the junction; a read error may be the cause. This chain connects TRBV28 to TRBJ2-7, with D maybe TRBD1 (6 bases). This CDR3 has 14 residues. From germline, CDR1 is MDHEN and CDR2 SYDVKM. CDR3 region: CASSLTGSSHEQYF. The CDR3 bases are TGTGCCAGCAGCTTGACAGGTAGCTCCCACGAGCAGTACTTC.

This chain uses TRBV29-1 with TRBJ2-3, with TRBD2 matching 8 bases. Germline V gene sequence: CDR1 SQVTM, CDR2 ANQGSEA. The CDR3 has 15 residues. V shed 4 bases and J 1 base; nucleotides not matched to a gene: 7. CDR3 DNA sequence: TGCAGCGTTGCGGGGGGGGGACCACGCACAGATACGCAGTATTTT. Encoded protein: CSVAGGGPRTDTQYF.

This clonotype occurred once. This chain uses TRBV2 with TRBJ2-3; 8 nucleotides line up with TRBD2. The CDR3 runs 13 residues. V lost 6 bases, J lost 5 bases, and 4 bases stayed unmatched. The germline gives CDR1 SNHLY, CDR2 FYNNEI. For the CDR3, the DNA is TGTGCCAGCAGAAGCGGGAGCGGAGATACGCAGTATTTT. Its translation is CASRSGSGDTQYF.

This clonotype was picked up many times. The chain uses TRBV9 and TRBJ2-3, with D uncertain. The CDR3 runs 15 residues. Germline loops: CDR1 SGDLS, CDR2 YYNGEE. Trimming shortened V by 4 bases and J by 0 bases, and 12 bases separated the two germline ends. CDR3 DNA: TGTGCCAGCAGCCCCCACCGAACTAGCACAGATACGCAGTATTTT. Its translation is CASSPHRTSTDTQYF.

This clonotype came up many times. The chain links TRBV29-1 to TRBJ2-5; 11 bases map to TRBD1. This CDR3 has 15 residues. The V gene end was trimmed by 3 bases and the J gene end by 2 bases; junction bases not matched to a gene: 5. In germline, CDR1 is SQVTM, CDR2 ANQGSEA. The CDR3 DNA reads TGCAGCGTTGAGGGACAGGGGGTGTCTCAAGAGACCCAGTACTTC. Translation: CSVEGQGVSQETQYF.

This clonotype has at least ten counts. The CDR3 nucleotides read TGTGCCAGCAGCTTAGACGGGGCCTCCTACGAGCAGTACTTC. Translation gives CASSLDGASYEQYF. The gene calls are TRBV7-6 and TRBJ2-7; D possibly matches TRBD1 or TRBD2 (5 bases each). From germline, CDR1 is SGHVS and CDR2 FNYEAQ. Trimming cost V 1 base and J 0 bases, with 7 bases left between them. The CDR3 runs 14 residues.

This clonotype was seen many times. The CDR3 region is CASSPREGVEAFF. The CDR3 region has the DNA TGTGCCAGCAGTCCTAGGGAGGGGGTAGAAGCTTTCTTT. The chain has TRBV12-3 or TRBV12-4 and TRBJ1-1; possibly TRBD1 for D (6 bases). The CDR3 has 13 residues. The V gene lost 5 bases and the J gene lost 8 bases, with 15 bases spanning the gap.

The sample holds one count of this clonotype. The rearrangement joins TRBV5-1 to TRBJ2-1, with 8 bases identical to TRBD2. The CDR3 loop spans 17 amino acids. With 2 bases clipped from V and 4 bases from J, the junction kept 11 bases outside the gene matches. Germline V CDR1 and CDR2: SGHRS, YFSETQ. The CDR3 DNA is TGCGCCAGCAGCTTTCTACGGGAGGGCGGCGGTTACAATGAGCAGTTCTTC. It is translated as CASSFLREGGGYNEQFF.

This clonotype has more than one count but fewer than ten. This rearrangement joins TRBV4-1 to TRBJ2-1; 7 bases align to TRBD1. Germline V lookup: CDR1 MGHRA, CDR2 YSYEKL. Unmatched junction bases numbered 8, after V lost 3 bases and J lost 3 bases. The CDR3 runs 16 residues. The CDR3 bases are TGCGCCAGCAGCCAGGGTCATTCAGGGGGCTACAATGAGCAGTTCTTC. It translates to CASSQGHSGGYNEQFF.

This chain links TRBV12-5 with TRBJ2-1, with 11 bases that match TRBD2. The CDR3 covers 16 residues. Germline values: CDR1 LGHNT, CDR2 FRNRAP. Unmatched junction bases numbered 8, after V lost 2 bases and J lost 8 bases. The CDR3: CASGLTISGGVHEQFF. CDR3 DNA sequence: TGTGCTAGTGGTTTGACAATTAGCGGGGGGGTGCATGAGCAGTTCTTC.

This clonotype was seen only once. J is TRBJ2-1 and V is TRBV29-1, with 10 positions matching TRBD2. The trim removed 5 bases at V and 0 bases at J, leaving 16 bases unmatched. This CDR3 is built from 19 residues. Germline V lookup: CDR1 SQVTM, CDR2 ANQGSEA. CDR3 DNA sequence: TGCAGCGTTCCGCACCGGGACGGGGGACTAGCGATCTCCTACAATGAGCAGTTCTTC. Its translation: CSVPHRDGGLAISYNEQFF.

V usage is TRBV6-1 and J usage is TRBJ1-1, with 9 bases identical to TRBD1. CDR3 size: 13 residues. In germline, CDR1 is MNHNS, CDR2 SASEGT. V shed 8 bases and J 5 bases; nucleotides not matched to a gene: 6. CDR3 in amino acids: CASARQGGTEAFF. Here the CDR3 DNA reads TGTGCCAGCGCTCGACAGGGGGGAACTGAAGCTTTCTTT.

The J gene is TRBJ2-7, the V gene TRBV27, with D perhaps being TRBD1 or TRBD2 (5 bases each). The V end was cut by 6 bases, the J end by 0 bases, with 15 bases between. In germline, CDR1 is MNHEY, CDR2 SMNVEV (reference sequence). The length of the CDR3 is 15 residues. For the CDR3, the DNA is TGTGCCAGCAGCCACGGGACGGCAAGCTCCTACGAGCAGTACTTC. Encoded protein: CASSHGTASSYEQYF.

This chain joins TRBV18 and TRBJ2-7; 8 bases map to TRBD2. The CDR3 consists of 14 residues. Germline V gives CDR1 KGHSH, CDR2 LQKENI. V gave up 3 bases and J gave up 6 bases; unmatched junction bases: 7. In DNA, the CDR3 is TGTGCCAGCTCACCGGCGGGACTAGGTTCCGAGCAGTACTTC. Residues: CASSPAGLGSEQYF.

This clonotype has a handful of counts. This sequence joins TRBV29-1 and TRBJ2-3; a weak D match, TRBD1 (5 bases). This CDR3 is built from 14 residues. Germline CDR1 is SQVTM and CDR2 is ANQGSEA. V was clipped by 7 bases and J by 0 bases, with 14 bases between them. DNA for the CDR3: TGCAGCGGAGGACAACCACTAAGCACAGATACGCAGTATTTT. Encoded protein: CSGGQPLSTDTQYF.

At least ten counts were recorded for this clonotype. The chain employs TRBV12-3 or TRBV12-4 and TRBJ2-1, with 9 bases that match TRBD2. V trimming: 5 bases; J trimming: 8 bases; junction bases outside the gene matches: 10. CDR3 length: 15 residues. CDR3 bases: TGTGCCAGCAGTCTGCAGGGGACTAGCAAGGATGAGCAGTTCTTC. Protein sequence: CASSLQGTSKDEQFF.